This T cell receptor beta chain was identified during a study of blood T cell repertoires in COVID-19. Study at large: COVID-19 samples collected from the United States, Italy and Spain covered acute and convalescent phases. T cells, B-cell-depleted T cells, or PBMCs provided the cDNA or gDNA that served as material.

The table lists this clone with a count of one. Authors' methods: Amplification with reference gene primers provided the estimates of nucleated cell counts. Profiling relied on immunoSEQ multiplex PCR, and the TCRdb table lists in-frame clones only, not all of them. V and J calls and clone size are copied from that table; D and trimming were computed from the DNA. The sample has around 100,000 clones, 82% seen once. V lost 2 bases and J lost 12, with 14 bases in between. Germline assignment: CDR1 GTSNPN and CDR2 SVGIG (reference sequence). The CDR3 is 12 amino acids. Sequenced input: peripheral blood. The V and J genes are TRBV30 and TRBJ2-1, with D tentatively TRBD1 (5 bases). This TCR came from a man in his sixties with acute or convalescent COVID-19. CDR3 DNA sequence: TGTGCCTGGAGTCCGAGCAGGGTGAGGCAGTTCTTC. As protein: CAWSPSRVRQFF.